Presented here are 23 T cell receptor beta chains from one specimen sequenced in a study of human T cells and chemical hapten exposure. Each CDR3 protein gets one entry after TCRdb re-called the RACE reads with MiXCR. The sample holds some 42,000 distinct CDR3 sequences, about 8.9% seen once. As to time point: patch test 2, 6 weeks after DPC sensitization. Treatment noted: therapeutic diphenylcyclopropenone sensitization with weekly scalp DPC. This specimen was whole blood, taken in connection with sensitization to the hapten diphenylcyclopropenone (DPC). The receptors derive from a woman aged 40 to 50 with alopecia areata. Some clones in this sample may be carry-over from other donors' samples.

CDR3 sequence: CASSPALGQGGQPQHF. The CDR3 nucleotides read TGTGCCAGCTCACCGGCCCTCGGACAGGGCGGGCAGCCCCAGCATTTT. The chain employs TRBV18 and TRBJ1-5; 8 bases line up with TRBD1. CDR3 length: 16 residues. After removal of 3 bases from V and 7 bases from J, the junction contained 11 bases not matched to a gene. CDR1 and CDR2 from the germline V gene are KGHSH and LQKENI.

This clonotype was detected many times. The chain carries TRBV27 and TRBJ2-7; the match to TRBD1 covers 8 bases. V shed 1 base and J 3 bases; nucleotides not matched to a gene: 8. CDR1 MNHEY and CDR2 SMNVEV come from the germline V gene (reference sequence). The CDR3 runs 16 residues. This chain's CDR3 is CASSLFRQGIGYEQYF. The CDR3 DNA sequence: TGTGCCAGCAGTTTATTTCGACAGGGGATCGGCTACGAGCAGTACTTC.

This clonotype was counted ten times or more. This chain joins TRBV28 and TRBJ2-3; TRBD1 agrees at 7 bases. Unmatched junction bases numbered 12, after V lost 6 bases and J lost 3 bases. CDR1 is MDHEN and CDR2 is SYDVKM in the germline V gene. The length of the CDR3 is 16 residues. CDR3 sequence reads: CASRLDRVEKTDTQYF. As DNA, the CDR3 is TGTGCCAGCAGACTAGACAGGGTCGAGAAAACAGATACGCAGTATTTT.

The table lists this clonotype with many counts. The chain combines TRBV4-1 with TRBJ2-6, with 8 bases lining up with TRBD2. V trimming: 4 bases; J trimming: 0 bases; junction bases outside the gene matches: 11. The germline CDR1 and CDR2 sequences are MGHRA and YSYEKL. The CDR3 is made up of 19 amino acids. The CDR3 DNA reads as TGCGCCAGCAGCCCCCGGGTTAGCGGGGCCTACTCTGGGGCCAACGTCCTGACTTTC. It encodes CASSPRVSGAYSGANVLTF.

This clonotype has a count of ten or more. The rearrangement joins TRBV20-1 to TRBJ2-5, with 7 nucleotides matching TRBD1. The CDR3 loop spans 15 amino acids. In germline, CDR1 is DFQATT, CDR2 SNEGSKA (reference sequence). V lost 2 bases to trimming and J lost 0 bases; unmatched junction nucleotides: 6. The CDR3 reads CSARSAGGYQETQYF. As DNA, the CDR3 is TGCAGTGCTAGATCGGCAGGGGGTTACCAAGAGACCCAGTACTTC.

This clonotype was detected ten times or more. This chain joins TRBV7-3 and TRBJ2-3; tentatively, D is TRBD1 or TRBD2 (5 bases each). Per the germline V gene, CDR1 is SGHTA and CDR2 is FQGTGA. The V and J ends lost 1 base and 0 bases respectively, with 23 bases between them. The CDR3 is 20 amino acids. The DNA for the CDR3 is TGTGCCAGCAGCTTAAGGGGAGTGGGAACTTACTGGGACAGCACAGATACGCAGTATTTT. Translation gives CASSLRGVGTYWDSTDTQYF.

This clonotype was found a few times. The chain uses TRBV15 and TRBJ1-4; TRBD1 matches 11 bases. V lost 5 bases and J lost 2; bases outside the gene matches: 7. Germline CDR1 is LNHNV and CDR2 is YYDKDF (reference sequence). CDR3 length equals 17 residues. The CDR3 reads CATSGDRGVATNEKLFF. CDR3 nucleotide sequence: TGTGCCACCAGCGGGGACAGGGGGGTAGCGACTAATGAAAAACTGTTTTTT.

This clonotype was observed many times. The V call is TRBV19, the J call TRBJ2-4; D call uncertain. Between the trimmed V and J ends, which lost 1 base and 3 bases, there was a span of 16 bases. Germline CDR1 LNHDA, CDR2 SQIVND (reference sequence). CDR3 length equals 17 residues. The CDR3 loop is CASSIGFSPPGKNIQYF. The CDR3 DNA follows: TGTGCCAGTAGTATAGGATTTAGCCCCCCGGGCAAAAACATTCAGTACTTC.

There are many counts of this clonotype. The gene calls are TRBV5-1 and TRBJ2-5; possibly TRBD1 for D (5 bases). The germline V gene has CDR1 SGHRS and CDR2 YFSETQ. V was cut by 0 bases and J by 2 bases, with 8 bases left in between. This CDR3 comprises 14 residues. For the CDR3, the DNA is TGCGCCAGCAGCTTGGCAGGGCTACAAGAGACCCAGTACTTC. Its protein product is CASSLAGLQETQYF. Together with reference TRBV5-1 and TRBJ2-5, the CDR3 gives the full variable domain: KAGVTQTPRYLIKTRGQQVTLSCSPISGHRSVSWYQQTPGQGLQFLFEYFSETQRNKGNFPGRFSGRQFSNSRSEMNVSTLELGDSALYLCASSLAGLQETQYFGPGTRLLVL.

This clonotype was recorded many times. The chain carries TRBV5-5 and TRBJ1-4, with 9 nucleotides matching TRBD1. Germline lookup yields CDR1 SGHKS and CDR2 YYEKEE (reference sequence). Germline trimming cut 1 base from V and 5 bases from J; bases unmatched to any gene: 6. The CDR3 covers 16 residues. The CDR3 DNA follows: TGTGCCAGCAGCTTGCGGACAGGGGATACAAATGAAAAACTGTTTTTT. Protein sequence: CASSLRTGDTNEKLFF.

This clonotype showed up many times. The chain couples TRBV12-3 or TRBV12-4 to TRBJ1-2; unclear D gene. The V and J ends lost 3 bases and 3 bases respectively, with 14 bases between them. CDR3 length: 15 residues. The CDR3 here is CASSFWGRRDYGYTF. CDR3 nucleotide sequence: TGTGCCAGCAGTTTTTGGGGAAGGAGGGACTATGGCTACACCTTC.

CDR3 bases: TGCAGCGCCGTCCAGGGGGCAAGTCAGCCCCAGCATTTT. This sequence encodes CSAVQGASQPQHF. The chain employs TRBV29-1 and TRBJ1-5; 8 bases line up with TRBD1. V lost 7 bases to trimming and J lost 6 bases; unmatched junction nucleotides: 8. The CDR3 covers 13 residues. CDR1 SQVTM and CDR2 ANQGSEA come from the germline V gene.

This clonotype was counted many times. The genes are TRBV2 and TRBJ2-3; D is unclear. CDR3 length: 13 amino acids. The germline V and J ends were trimmed by 5 bases and 2 bases, with 8 bases remaining between them. The germline gives CDR1 SNHLY, CDR2 FYNNEI. The CDR3 nucleotides read TGTGCCAGCAGTCGTCGTTACACAGATACGCAGTATTTT. Translation: CASSRRYTDTQYF.

Ten or more counts support this clonotype. The chain recombines TRBV18 with TRBJ1-5; D might be TRBD1 (6 bases). Looked up from germline, CDR1 is KGHSH and CDR2 is LQKENI. This CDR3 region has 15 residues. V shed 6 bases and J shed 0 bases, with 12 bases lying between them. CDR3 residues: CASSLTGSSNQPQHF. In nucleotides, the CDR3 is TGTGCCAGCTCCCTCACAGGGTCTAGCAATCAGCCCCAGCATTTT.

This clonotype was observed at least ten times. This chain links TRBV11-3 with TRBJ2-2; perhaps TRBD1 as D (6 bases). The CDR3 is made up of 16 amino acids. Trimming cost V 4 bases and J 3 bases, with 15 bases left between them. Per the germline V gene, CDR1 is SGHNT and CDR2 is YENEEA. The CDR3 DNA sequence: TGTGCCAGCAGCTCAATGACAGGTCGGGACACCGGGGAGCTGTTTTTT. It yields the protein CASSSMTGRDTGELFF.

This clonotype was recorded at least ten times. This chain links TRBV20-1 with TRBJ1-6; tentatively, D is TRBD1 (6 bases). CDR1 DFQATT and CDR2 SNEGSKA come from the germline V gene (reference sequence). The CDR3 contains 14 residues. Deletions cut 5 bases from V and 7 bases from J, with 15 bases between. The CDR3 DNA sequence: TGCAGTGCTGAAGGGGGGCGCGGGAATTCACCCCTCCACTTT. Amino acids: CSAEGGRGNSPLHF.

The chain is built from TRBV7-8 and TRBJ1-4, with 8 bases that match TRBD1. The trim removed 4 bases at V and 8 bases at J, leaving 3 bases unmatched. The CDR3 extends over 13 amino acids. Germline V gene data show CDR1 as SGHVS and CDR2 as FQNEAQ. The CDR3 here is CASSSRTGEKLFF. CDR3 bases: TGTGCCAGCAGCTCCAGGACAGGGGAAAAACTGTTTTTT.

This clonotype occurred a few times. The rearrangement links TRBV10-3 to TRBJ2-1; TRBD2 might be the D (7 bases). The CDR3 is 14 amino acids. Germline lookup yields CDR1 ENHRY and CDR2 SYGVKD. V lost 5 bases, J lost 7 bases, and 15 bases lay in between. The CDR3 DNA reads as TGTGCCATCAGTTTCGGGGGGCCAAGGAATGAGCAGTTCTTC. This encodes CAISFGGPRNEQFF.

In its sample, this clonotype was seen a few times. The rearrangement joins TRBV9 to TRBJ1-1; the D gene is possibly TRBD1 (5 bases). CDR3 length: 13 residues. CDR1 SGDLS and CDR2 YYNGEE come from the germline V gene. Deletions cut 0 bases from V and 8 bases from J, with 11 bases between. The CDR3 here is CASSVGAGYEAFF. CDR3 nucleotide sequence: TGTGCCAGCAGCGTAGGGGCAGGGTACGAAGCTTTCTTT.

This clonotype was detected many times. The rearrangement links TRBV4-1 to TRBJ2-3; 11 bases fit TRBD2. J was trimmed by 7 bases and V by 4 bases; bases with no gene match: 16. The CDR3 contains 18 residues. Looked up from germline, CDR1 is MGHRA and CDR2 is YSYEKL. CDR3 loop: CASSPSSGSGGATNTQYF. CDR3 DNA: TGCGCCAGCAGCCCCTCCTCGGGTAGCGGGGGGGCAACTAATACGCAGTATTTT.

The chain links TRBV15 to TRBJ2-1; TRBD2 aligns across 14 bases. There are 22 residues in the CDR3. In germline, CDR1 is LNHNV, CDR2 YYDKDF (reference sequence). After removal of 0 bases from V and 8 bases from J, the junction contained 21 bases not matched to a gene. CDR3 region: CATSRDRHYGTSGGLGMDEQFF. The CDR3 DNA reads as TGTGCCACCAGCAGAGATAGGCATTATGGGACTAGCGGGGGCCTTGGTATGGATGAGCAGTTCTTC.

There are many counts of this clonotype. For the CDR3, the DNA is TGTGCCAGCGTTGAGGACCCTGGAAATGAAAAACTGTTTTTT. Its protein product is CASVEDPGNEKLFF. The genes are TRBV5-5 and TRBJ1-4; D is unresolved. The V gene's germline CDR1 is SGHKS and CDR2 YYEKEE (reference sequence). This CDR3 has 14 residues. Between the trimmed V and J ends, which lost 7 bases and 5 bases, there was a span of 15 bases.

This clonotype was seen only a few times. The CDR3 coding sequence is TGCGCCAGCAGCCAGTCGGGACAGCTACACACTGAAGCTTTCTTT. Protein: CASSQSGQLHTEAFF. The chain carries TRBV4-1 and TRBJ1-1, with 7 bases aligning to TRBD1. The CDR3 length is 15 residues. J gave up 3 bases and V 3 bases, and 7 bases lay outside the gene matches. Germline V gene sequence: CDR1 MGHRA, CDR2 YSYEKL.